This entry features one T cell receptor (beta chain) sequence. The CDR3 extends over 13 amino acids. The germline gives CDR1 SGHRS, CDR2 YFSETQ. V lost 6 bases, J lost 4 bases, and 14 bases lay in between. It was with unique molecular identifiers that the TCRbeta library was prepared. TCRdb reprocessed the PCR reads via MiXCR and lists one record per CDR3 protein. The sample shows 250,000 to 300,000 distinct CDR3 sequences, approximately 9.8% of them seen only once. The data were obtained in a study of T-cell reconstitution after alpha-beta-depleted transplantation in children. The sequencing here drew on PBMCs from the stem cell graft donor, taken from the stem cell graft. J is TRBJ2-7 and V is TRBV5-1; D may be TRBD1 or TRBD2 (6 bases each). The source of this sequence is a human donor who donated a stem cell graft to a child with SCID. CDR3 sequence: CASTKGGDYEQYF. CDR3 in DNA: TGCGCCAGCACCAAGGGGGGAGATTACGAGCAGTACTTC.